The rows below give T cell receptor beta chains drawn from one sample of a study of shared clonotypes between healthy human individuals. Only in-frame clones appear in the TCRdb table, and some are missing; sequencing was by immunoSEQ multiplex PCR. The sample consists of about 980,000 clones, less than 85% of them appearing once. Sequencing was carried out using memory CD4+ T cells sorted from blood. All receptors derive from a man aged 18 to 30 in good health. Each CDR3 is given with its conserved first and last residue. A D gene is named only where the DNA matches it firmly. Clone size is stated in some rows and not others, as once, few, many or a class when expanded.

v_gene	d_gene	abundance	j_gene	CDR3aa	CDR3nt
TRBV12-5	TRBD1	-	TRBJ2-5	CASGSGQGGETQYF	TGTGCTAGTGGTTCGGGACAGGGCGGAGAGACCCAGTACTTC
TRBV28	TRBD1	-	TRBJ1-5	CATHLGDRDNQPQHF	TGTGCCACCCACCTGGGGGACAGGGACAATCAGCCCCAGCATTTT
TRBV19	-	once	TRBJ2-2	CASSIVPAGGTGELFF	TGTGCCAGTAGTATAGTCCCCGCAGGAGGTACCGGGGAGCTGTTTTTT
TRBV18	-	-	TRBJ1-4	CASSPPNEKLFF	TGTGCCAGCTCACCACCTAATGAAAAACTGTTTTTT
TRBV5-1	-	-	TRBJ2-6	CASSRGLPGANVLTF	TGCGCCAGCAGCCGGGGACTGCCTGGGGCCAACGTCCTGACTTTC
TRBV11-2	-	-	TRBJ1-2	CASSPQGQGGYTF	TGTGCCAGCAGCCCCCAGGGGCAGGGTGGCTACACCTTC
TRBV2	TRBD1	-	TRBJ2-5	CASGRDRGQETQYF	TGTGCCAGCGGAAGAGACAGGGGGCAGGAGACCCAGTACTTC
TRBV6-1	-	-	TRBJ2-3	CASSERRTETDTQYF	TGTGCCAGCAGTGAACGTAGGACGGAAACAGATACGCAGTATTTT
TRBV28	TRBD1	-	TRBJ1-6	CASSKMGQGAGSPLHF	TGTGCCAGCAGTAAAATGGGACAGGGGGCCGGTTCACCCCTCCACTTT
TRBV19	TRBD1	-	TRBJ1-2	CASSSRQGPNYGYTF	TGTGCCAGTAGTAGCAGACAGGGCCCCAACTATGGCTACACCTTC
TRBV5-4	-	-	TRBJ1-1	CASSLGPANTEAFF	TGTGCCAGCAGTTTAGGGCCCGCGAACACTGAAGCTTTCTTT
TRBV7-2	-	-	TRBJ2-7	CANSLGGWGVSQGEQYF	TGTGCCAACAGCTTAGGAGGTTGGGGGGTCAGCCAGGGCGAGCAGTACTTC
TRBV5-6	-	-	TRBJ2-4	CASSEWTAENIQYF	TGTGCCAGCAGTGAGTGGACAGCCGAAAACATTCAGTACTTC
TRBV5-4	TRBD1	-	TRBJ1-2	CASSFPQGAVHGYTF	TGTGCCAGCAGCTTCCCGCAGGGGGCAGTCCATGGCTACACCTTC
TRBV7-9	TRBD1	-	TRBJ1-1	CASIGQVNTEAFF	TGTGCCAGCATCGGACAGGTGAACACTGAAGCTTTCTTT